One and the same sample provided the 3 T cell receptor beta chains below, sequenced in a study of blood T cell repertoires in COVID-19 (dated by TCRdb to the early 2020s). The library came from the immunoSEQ multiplex PCR assay. In TCRdb, the immuneACCESS table is reduced to in-frame sequences with V and J assigned. These tables do not hold every clone; where another copy was compared, an unresolved V gene accounts for under half, and the others remain unexplained. The sample records around 13,000 clones, approximately 86% of which are singletons. Of the sample, just over 50% falls within the top ten clones. Sample: peripheral blood. The receptors stem from an elderly man with acute or convalescent COVID-19.

J is TRBJ1-1 and V is TRBV6-4; D is uncertain. V was clipped by 4 bases and J by 0 bases, with 6 bases between them. Germline V gene data show CDR1 as MRHNA and CDR2 as SNTAGT. The CDR3 extends over 13 amino acids. CDR3 in DNA: TGTGCCAGCAGTGTGGAGGTGAACACTGAAGCTTTCTTT. Translation: CASSVEVNTEAFF.

This clone was detected only a few times. The rearrangement links TRBV30 to TRBJ1-1; possibly TRBD1 for D (5 bases). The CDR3 covers 13 residues. The V gene's germline CDR1 is GTSNPN and CDR2 SVGIG (reference sequence). The V gene lost 3 bases and the J gene lost 1 base, with 9 bases spanning the gap. CDR3 sequence (DNA): TGTGCCTGGAGGCGGACATCGAACACTGAAGCTTTCTTT. Its protein product is CAWRRTSNTEAFF.

A remark on this clone: At one end the junction does not follow the germline gene, possibly because of a read error. The chain joins TRBV5-1 to TRBJ2-5; TRBD2 matches at 10 bases. CDR1 is SGHRS and CDR2 is YFSETQ in the germline V gene. The CDR3 consists of 14 residues. DNA for the CDR3: TGCGCCAGCAGCTTGTCCCCCGGGACTAGCGATGGGAACTTC. Its translation is CASSLSPGTSDGNF.